This T cell receptor beta chain was sequenced for a study of control samples from healthy donors and cancer patients. CDR1 is LGHNT, CDR2 FRNRAP, per germline. With 7 bases removed from V and 5 bases from J, the gap between germline ends came to 18 bases. The CDR3 sequence is 14 residues long. Repertoires were generated with immunoSEQ multiplex PCR, while TCRdb's copy carries only in-frame clones and drops some. The sample records some 95,000 clones, 79% being singletons. The origin of this receptor is a woman aged 25 to 39 in good health. Sequencing was performed on blood. The rearrangement uses TRBV12-5 and TRBJ2-7; possible D gene TRBD1, 5 bases. DNA for the CDR3: TGTGCTAGTGCCCCCCTAAGCAGGGTTCACGAGCAGTACTTC. Its protein is CASAPLSRVHEQYF.